What follows are 4 T cell receptor beta chains derived from one specimen sequenced in a study of post-analysis software for immune sequencing data (dated by TCRdb to the mid-2010s). The research as a whole found: Significantly higher frequencies in patients than in controls were found for a handful of TRBV segments, including TRBV5-6, TRBV5-1 and TRBV20-1.

Their cognate antigens are unknown. The library relied on PCR. For sequencing, an Illumina HiSeq 2500 was employed. To reduce PCR and sequencing biases, unique molecular identifiers were built into the TCR beta cDNA libraries. The public sequencing data were trimmed at Q25 with fastp and processed into clonotypes with MiXCR by TCRdb, which kept only in-frame beta chains. Rows merge per CDR3 protein into single entries with the most common DNA and genes. The table for this sample lists roughly 580,000 distinct CDR3 sequences; roughly 45% of them were counted only once. The leading ten clones occupy 1.5% to 2% of the sample. Sample: blood. The source of these receptors is a girl under 18 with multiple sclerosis.

This chain joins TRBV20-1 and TRBJ2-7, with TRBD2 identical over 13 bases. J gave up 2 bases and V 3 bases, and 4 bases lay outside the gene matches. The CDR3 is 15 amino acids. Per germline, CDR1 DFQATT and CDR2 SNEGSKA (reference sequence). The CDR3 DNA reads TGCAGTGCTAGGCTTGGGACTAGCGGGACCTACGAGCAGTACTTC. It specifies CSARLGTSGTYEQYF.

The chain carries TRBV12-3 or TRBV12-4 and TRBJ1-2; no firm D call. V was trimmed by 5 bases and J by 2 bases, leaving 6 bases between them. The CDR3 totals 12 residues. The chain's CDR3 is CASSESNYGYTF. CDR3 DNA sequence: TGTGCCAGCAGTGAGAGCAACTATGGCTACACCTTC.

This chain links TRBV20-1 with TRBJ2-1; a weak D match, TRBD1 (5 bases). Germline CDR1 DFQATT, CDR2 SNEGSKA (reference sequence). Trimming stripped 6 bases from V and 8 bases from J, with 20 bases between. This CDR3 region has 14 residues. Written as DNA, the CDR3 is TGCAGTGCCCCTCCCCTCGTCATAGGGGATGAGCAGTTCTTC. This sequence encodes CSAPPLVIGDEQFF.

CDR3 nucleotides: TGCAGCGTCGACACTCTTGGGCGTTATGGCTACACCTTC. Encoded protein: CSVDTLGRYGYTF. J is TRBJ1-2 and V is TRBV29-1; D not certain. CDR1 is SQVTM, CDR2 ANQGSEA, per germline. The CDR3 extends over 13 amino acids. V lost 6 bases to trimming and J lost 5 bases, with 16 bases between them.